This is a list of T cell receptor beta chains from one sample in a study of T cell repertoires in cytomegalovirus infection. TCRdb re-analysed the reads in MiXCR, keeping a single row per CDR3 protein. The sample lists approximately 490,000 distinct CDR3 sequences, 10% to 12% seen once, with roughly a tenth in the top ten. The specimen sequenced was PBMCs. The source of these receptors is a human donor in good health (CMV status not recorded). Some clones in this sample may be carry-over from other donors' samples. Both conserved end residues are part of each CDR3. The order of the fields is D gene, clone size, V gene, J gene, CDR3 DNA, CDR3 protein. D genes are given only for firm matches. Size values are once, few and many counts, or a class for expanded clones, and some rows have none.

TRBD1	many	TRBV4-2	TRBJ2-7	TGTGCCAGCAGCCCCGCAAGACAGGGGGCTCGCGAGCAGTACTTC	CASSPARQGAREQYF
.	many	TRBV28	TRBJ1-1	TGTGCCAGCAGGCTCCCACAAGGGGGTTACACTGAAGCTTTCTTT	CASRLPQGGYTEAFF
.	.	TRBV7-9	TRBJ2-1	TGTGCCAGCAGCTTAGAAGCCCATACCTACAATGAGCAGTTCTTC	CASSLEAHTYNEQFF
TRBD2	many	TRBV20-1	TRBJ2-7	TGCAGTGCCCTAGCGGGGGGGCGGGACGAGCAGTACTTC	CSALAGGRDEQYF
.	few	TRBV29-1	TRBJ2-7	TGCAGCGTTGAAAGGGGGGCCCCTTACGAGCAGTACTTC	CSVERGAPYEQYF
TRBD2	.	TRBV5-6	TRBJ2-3	TGTGCCAGCAGCTCCGCTAGTCTAGCGGGAGTCCGCGATACGCAGTATTTT	CASSSASLAGVRDTQYF
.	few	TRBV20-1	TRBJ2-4	TGCAGTGCCCGCGGAGAGGAAGGCATTCAGTACTTC	CSARGEEGIQYF
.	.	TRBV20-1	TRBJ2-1	TGCAGCCCAAGGCGGGACACCTACAATGAGCAGTTCTTC	CSPRRDTYNEQFF
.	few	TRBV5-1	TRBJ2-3	TGCGCCAGCAGCCCCCTCTCCCTTAGCACAGATACGCAGTATTTT	CASSPLSLSTDTQYF
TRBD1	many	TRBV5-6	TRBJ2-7	TGTGCCAGCAGCTTGCGGAGACAGGGGGTCTACGAGCAGTACTTC	CASSLRRQGVYEQYF
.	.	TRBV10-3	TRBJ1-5	TGTGCCATCAGTGGGGGCTTCAATCAGCCCCAGCATTTT	CAISGGFNQPQHF
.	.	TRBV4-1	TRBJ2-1	TGCGCCAGCAGCCAAGAAAATGCTTTGGTGAATGAGCAGTTCTTC	CASSQENALVNEQFF
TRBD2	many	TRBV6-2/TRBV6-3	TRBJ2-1	TGTGCCAGCAGTTACGATCTTTTCGCTAGCGGGAGGAACAATGAGCAGTTCTTC	CASSYDLFASGRNNEQFF
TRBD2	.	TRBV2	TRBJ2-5	TGTGCCAGCAGTGTTAAGCGGGGGCGGTTCGGAGAGACCCAGTACTTC	CASSVKRGRFGETQYF
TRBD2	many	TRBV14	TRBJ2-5	TGTGCCAGCAGCTTCTGGACTAGCGGGCGCCAAGAGACCCAGTACTTC	CASSFWTSGRQETQYF
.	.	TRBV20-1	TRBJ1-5	TGCAGTGCTATGGAATTGGGCAATCAGCCCCAGCATTTT	CSAMELGNQPQHF
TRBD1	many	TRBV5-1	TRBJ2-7	TGCGCCAGCAGCCCTCGTTGGACAGGGGTAATCGAGCAGTACTTC	CASSPRWTGVIEQYF
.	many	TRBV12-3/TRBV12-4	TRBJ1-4	TGTGCCAGCAGTGGGGGACAAGCAGGGGAAAAACTGTTTTTT	CASSGGQAGEKLFF
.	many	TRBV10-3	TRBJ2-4	TGTGCCATCAGTGACAGGAGTAACATTCAGTACTTC	CAISDRSNIQYF
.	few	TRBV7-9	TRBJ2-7	TGTGCCAGCAGCCAACGGACTTGGGAGCAGTACTTC	CASSQRTWEQYF
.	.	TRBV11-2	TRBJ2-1	TGTGCCAGCAGCTTAGTTAGTGTCGATGAGCAGTTCTTC	CASSLVSVDEQFF
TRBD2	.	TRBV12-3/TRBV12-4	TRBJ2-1	TGTGCCAGCAACCGCGGGGGGGTCATCGGGAATGAGCAGTTCTTC	CASNRGGVIGNEQFF
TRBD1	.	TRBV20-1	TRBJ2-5	TGCAGTGCTAGAGATGACAGGGCGTGGACCCAGTACTTC	CSARDDRAWTQYF
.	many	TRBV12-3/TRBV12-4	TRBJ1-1	TGTGCCAGCAGTTTGGGTGGGAGGGCGGCTGAAGCTTTCTTT	CASSLGGRAAEAFF
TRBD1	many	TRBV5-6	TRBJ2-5	TGTGCCAGCAGCTTAAAGGGACAGGGGATACAAGAGACCCAGTACTTC	CASSLKGQGIQETQYF
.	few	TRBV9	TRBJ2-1	TGTGCCAGCAGCCCCCCGGGACAACTTAGGCATGAGCAGTTCTTC	CASSPPGQLRHEQFF
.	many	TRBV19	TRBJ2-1	TGTGCCAGTGAGGGGGGCCTCCCCAATGAGCAGTTCTTC	CASEGGLPNEQFF
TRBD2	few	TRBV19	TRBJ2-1	TGTGCCACACGACTAGCGGGAGGATTGCTCGATGAGCAGTTCTTC	CATRLAGGLLDEQFF
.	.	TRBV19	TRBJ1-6	TGTGCCAGTAGCCCCATGGGCGGATCCGAGAATTCACCCCTCCACTTT	CASSPMGGSENSPLHF
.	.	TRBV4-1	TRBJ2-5	TGCGCCAGCAGCCAAGACTGGAGGGCAGGGGGAAAGACCCAGTACTTC	CASSQDWRAGGKTQYF
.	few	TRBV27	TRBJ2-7	TGTGCCAGCAGTCCTCGGGGAGGGGGAACCTACGAGCAGTACTTC	CASSPRGGGTYEQYF
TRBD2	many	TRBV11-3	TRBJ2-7	TGTGCCAGCAGTCCAGCGTGGACTAGCGGGAGTTTAGACGAGCAGTACTTC	CASSPAWTSGSLDEQYF
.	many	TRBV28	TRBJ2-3	TGTGCCAGCAGTTCAGGAGCGACAGATACGCAGTATTTT	CASSSGATDTQYF
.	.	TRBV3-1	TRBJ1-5	TGTGCCAGCAGCCAAGGACAGGACAGCTATCAGCCCCAGCATTTT	CASSQGQDSYQPQHF
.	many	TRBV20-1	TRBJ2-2	TGCAGTGCTAGAGACTCTCCGGGCCGCAGGGACACCGGGGAGCTGTTTTTT	CSARDSPGRRDTGELFF
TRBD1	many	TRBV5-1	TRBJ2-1	TGCGCCAGCAGCGGGGGCCCGGGGACAGGAGAATACAATGAGCAGTTCTTC	CASSGGPGTGEYNEQFF
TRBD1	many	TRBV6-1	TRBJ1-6	TGTGCCAGCAGCCTGAGTGGGACAGGGGGTTCACCCCTCCACTTT	CASSLSGTGGSPLHF
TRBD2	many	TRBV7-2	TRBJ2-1	TGTGCCAGCAGCTCCTTGGCGGGAGGACTGAATGAGCAGTTCTTC	CASSSLAGGLNEQFF
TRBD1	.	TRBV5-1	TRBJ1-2	TGCGCCAGTTCGACAGGGGGACATGGCTACACCTTC	CASSTGGHGYTF
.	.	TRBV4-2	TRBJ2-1	TGTGCCAGCAGCCAAGAGACGACTCGAGATGAGCAGTTCTTC	CASSQETTRDEQFF
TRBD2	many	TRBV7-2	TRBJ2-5	TGTGCCAGCAGCTCGGGGAGGGGCGGGAGGCGAGAGACCCAGTACTTC	CASSSGRGGRRETQYF
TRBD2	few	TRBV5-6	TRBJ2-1	TGTGCCAGCAGCTTGGTAGCTGGGCGGGGGGGCGCATACAATGAGCAGTTCTTC	CASSLVAGRGGAYNEQFF
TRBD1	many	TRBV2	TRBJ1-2	TGTGCCGGGGGACAGACCACCTATGGCTACACCTTC	CAGGQTTYGYTF
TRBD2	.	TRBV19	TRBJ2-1	TGTGCCAGTAGTGCGGGGGGGGGGGGACAGTTCACTGAGCAGTTCTTC	CASSAGGGGQFTEQFF
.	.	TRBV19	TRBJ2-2	TGTGCCAGTAGTATCGTCTATAACACCGGGGAGCTGTTTTTT	CASSIVYNTGELFF
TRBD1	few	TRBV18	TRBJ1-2	TGTGCCAGCTCACCCCCGGGACAGGGGGCGGCGAACTATGGCTACACCTTC	CASSPPGQGAANYGYTF
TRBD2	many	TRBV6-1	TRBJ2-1	TGTGCCGGGGTTCTAGCGGGAAGTTACAATGAGCAGTTCTTC	CAGVLAGSYNEQFF
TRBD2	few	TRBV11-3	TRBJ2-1	TGTGCCAGCAGCTTAGTTGGGACTAGCGGGAGAGGCAATGAGCAGTTCTTC	CASSLVGTSGRGNEQFF
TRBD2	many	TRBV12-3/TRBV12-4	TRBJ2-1	TGTGCCAGCAGTCCTGGACTAGCGGGAGTGAGTGAGCAGTTCTTC	CASSPGLAGVSEQFF
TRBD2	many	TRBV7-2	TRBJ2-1	TGTGCCAGCAGCTTGTGGCTAGCGGGGGGTAGCTCCTACAATGAGCAGTTCTTC	CASSLWLAGGSSYNEQFF
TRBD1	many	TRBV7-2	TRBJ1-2	TGTGCCAGCAGTCACGGGACAGGTCACAACTATGGCTACACCTTC	CASSHGTGHNYGYTF
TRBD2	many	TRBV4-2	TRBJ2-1	TGTGCCAGCAGCCAAGACGTCTTGGCTAGCGGGTACAATGAGCAGTTCTTC	CASSQDVLASGYNEQFF
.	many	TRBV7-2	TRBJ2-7	TGTGCCAGCAGCCTCTACAGGGACCCTATGGACGAGCAGTACTTC	CASSLYRDPMDEQYF
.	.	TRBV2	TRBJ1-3	TGTGCCAGCAGTGAATGGTCCGGGAACCCTATCGCCACCATATATTTT	CASSEWSGNPIATIYF
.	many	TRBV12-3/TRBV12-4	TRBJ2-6	TGTGCCAGCAGCCGGTCAGGCGGGGCCAACGTCCTGACTTTC	CASSRSGGANVLTF
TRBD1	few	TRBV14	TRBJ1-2	TGTGCCAGCAGCCCCTGGACAGGGGAGAACGGCTACACCTTC	CASSPWTGENGYTF
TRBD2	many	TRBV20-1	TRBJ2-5	TGCAGTGCTGGGAAAGGGACTAGCGGATCTTTAGGGGAGACCCAGTACTTC	CSAGKGTSGSLGETQYF
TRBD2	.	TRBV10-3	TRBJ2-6	TGTGCCACGGAGGGGCAGGGAGGGAAAGCCAACGTCCTGACTTTC	CATEGQGGKANVLTF
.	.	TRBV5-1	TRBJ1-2	TGCGCCAGCAGCGCCTCTGGCAGTGGGGGTGGCTACACCTTC	CASSASGSGGGYTF
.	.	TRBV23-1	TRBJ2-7	TGCGCCAGCAGTCAATCGAGTGCCAGCAGATACGAGCAGTACTTC	CASSQSSASRYEQYF